The next 8 T cell receptor beta chains were all read from a single sample in a study of persistence of HIV-infected CD4 T cells. Nonspecific anti-CD3/anti-CD28 bead stimulation represents the broad CD4+ T cell repertoire. CD4+ T cells upregulating both CD40 ligand and CD69 were sorted as responding cells. This was the immunoSEQ version 4 assay in survey mode. The repertoire was sequenced with immunoSEQ multiplex PCR; TCRdb's copy has only in-frame clones and lacks some. The sample shows 40,000 to 45,000 clones, roughly nine tenths of them seen only once. These receptors lack a known antigen. Sequenced material: CD4+ T cells sorted from PBMCs after approximately 20-hour stimulation, taken from a patient who received antiretroviral therapy. The receptors were gathered from an adult man with HIV who was CMV-seropositive.

The gene calls are TRBV19 and TRBJ1-3, with D unresolved. The germline gives CDR1 LNHDA, CDR2 SQIVND (reference sequence). The V gene lost 10 bases and the J gene lost 0 bases, with 7 bases spanning the gap. This CDR3 is 12 amino acids long. CDR3 sequence reads: CATLSSGNTIYF. In DNA, the CDR3 is TGTGCCACCTTAAGCTCTGGAAACACCATATATTTT.

The chain has TRBV5-1 and TRBJ1-2; TRBD1 is a possible D gene (6 bases). This CDR3 spans 14 amino acids. With 0 bases removed from V and 6 bases from J, the gap between germline ends came to 12 bases. Germline V lookup: CDR1 SGHRS, CDR2 YFSETQ. CDR3 nucleotides: TGCGCCAGCAGCTTGGACAGGGTTGGAGATGGCTACACCTTC. As protein: CASSLDRVGDGYTF.

This clone has only a few counts. The rearrangement links TRBV5-1 to TRBJ1-1; D gene uncertain. The germline V and J ends were trimmed by 3 bases and 1 base, with 13 bases remaining between them. CDR1 is SGHRS and CDR2 is YFSETQ in the germline V gene. The CDR3 loop spans 15 amino acids. CDR3 region: CASSSVRPANTEAFF. The CDR3, as DNA: TGCGCCAGCAGCTCAGTCCGCCCAGCGAACACTGAAGCTTTCTTT. The whole variable domain, remainder taken from reference TRBV5-1 and TRBJ1-1, is KAGVTQTPRYLIKTRGQQVTLSCSPISGHRSVSWYQQTPGQGLQFLFEYFSETQRNKGNFPGRFSGRQFSNSRSEMNVSTLELGDSALYLCASSSVRPANTEAFFGQGTRLTVV.

This chain joins TRBV7-3 and TRBJ2-2, with a possible D match to TRBD2 (6 bases). Germline assignment: CDR1 SGHTA and CDR2 FQGTGA. This CDR3 is 15 amino acids long. V was clipped by 5 bases and J by 4 bases, with 14 bases between them. CDR3 DNA: TGTGCCAGCAGCATTCGCCCGGGAGTCACCGGGGAGCTGTTTTTT. It specifies CASSIRPGVTGELFF. Full variable domain (outside the CDR3, taken from reference TRBV7-3 and TRBJ2-2): GAGVSQTPSNKVTEKGKYVELRCDPISGHTALYWYRQSLGQGPEFLIYFQGTGAADDSGLPNDRFFAVRPEGSVSTLKIQRTERGDSAVYLCASSIRPGVTGELFFGEGSRLTVL.

V and J are TRBV6-5 and TRBJ2-1; 14 nucleotides agree with TRBD2. This CDR3 is 16 amino acids long. The junction had 5 bases not matched to a gene; V was cut back by 2 bases and J by 8 bases. Per the germline V gene, CDR1 is MNHEY and CDR2 is SVGAGI. CDR3 nucleotides: TGTGCCAGCAGTTACACGACTAGCGGGGGGGCCGATGAGCAGTTCTTC. Translating it yields CASSYTTSGGADEQFF.

The gene calls are TRBV12-2 and TRBJ2-7; no DNA check was done on the table's D call, TRBD1. TRBV12-2 is a documented pseudogene. The CDR3 contains 15 residues. The DNA of the CDR3 is TGTGCAAGTCGCTTAGCCCCGACAGTCTCCTACGAGCAGTACTTC. This codes for CASRLAPTVSYEQYF.

In nucleotides, the CDR3 is TGTGCCAGCAGCTTAGTGGGGGACAGCAGAGTTGACTATGGCTACACCTTC. The encoded protein is CASSLVGDSRVDYGYTF. The V gene is TRBV7-3, the J gene TRBJ1-2; 7 nucleotides match TRBD1. With V trimmed by 2 bases and J by 3 bases, 12 bases remained unmatched. The CDR3 has 17 amino acids. The germline CDR1 and CDR2 sequences are SGHTA and FQGTGA.

This chain links TRBV7-3 with TRBJ2-3; D is uncertain. Germline V gives CDR1 SGHTA, CDR2 FQGTGA. The CDR3 is 12 amino acids. Trimming took off 6 bases at V and 2 bases at J, with 6 bases between the two ends. The CDR3, as DNA: TGTGCCAGCAGTTTAGACACAGATACGCAGTATTTT. Amino acids: CASSLDTDTQYF. Using reference TRBV7-3 and TRBJ2-3 for the parts outside the CDR3, the full variable domain is GAGVSQTPSNKVTEKGKYVELRCDPISGHTALYWYRQSLGQGPEFLIYFQGTGAADDSGLPNDRFFAVRPEGSVSTLKIQRTERGDSAVYLCASSLDTDTQYFGPGTRLTVL.